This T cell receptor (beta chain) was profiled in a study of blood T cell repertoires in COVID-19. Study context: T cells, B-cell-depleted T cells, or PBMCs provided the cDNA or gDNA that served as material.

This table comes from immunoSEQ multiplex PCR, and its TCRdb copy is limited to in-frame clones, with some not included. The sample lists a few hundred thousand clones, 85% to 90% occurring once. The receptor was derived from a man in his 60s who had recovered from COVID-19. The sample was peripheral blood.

The CDR3 coding sequence is TGCGCCAGCAGTCCAGCCAGCCAGGGGCGGTACGAGCAGTACTTC. This gives the protein CASSPASQGRYEQYF. The chain is built from TRBV5-1 and TRBJ2-7; maybe TRBD1 (6 bases). V was pared by 5 bases and J by 4 bases, with 19 bases between. Germline CDR1 is SGHRS and CDR2 is YFSETQ. This CDR3 region has 15 residues. Full variable domain (rest looked up from reference TRBV5-1 and TRBJ2-7): KAGVTQTPRYLIKTRGQQVTLSCSPISGHRSVSWYQQTPGQGLQFLFEYFSETQRNKGNFPGRFSGRQFSNSRSEMNVSTLELGDSALYLCASSPASQGRYEQYFGPGTRLTVT.